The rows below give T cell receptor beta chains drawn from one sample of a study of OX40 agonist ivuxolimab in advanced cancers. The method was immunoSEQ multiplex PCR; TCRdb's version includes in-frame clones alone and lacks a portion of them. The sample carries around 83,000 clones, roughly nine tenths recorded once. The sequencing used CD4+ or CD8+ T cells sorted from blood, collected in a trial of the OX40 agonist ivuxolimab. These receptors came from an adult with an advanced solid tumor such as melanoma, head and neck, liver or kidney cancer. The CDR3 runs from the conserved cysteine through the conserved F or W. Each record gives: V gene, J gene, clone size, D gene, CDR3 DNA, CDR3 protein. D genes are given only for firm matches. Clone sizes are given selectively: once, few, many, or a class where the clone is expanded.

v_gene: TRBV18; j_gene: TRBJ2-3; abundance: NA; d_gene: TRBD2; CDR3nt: TGTGCCAGCTCACCACCGTCTGCGGGGGGAACCACAGATACGCAGTATTTT; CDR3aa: CASSPPSAGGTTDTQYF
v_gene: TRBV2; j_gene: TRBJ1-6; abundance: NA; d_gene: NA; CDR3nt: TGTGCCAGCAGTGAAGCGCCAAATTCACCCCTCCACTTT; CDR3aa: CASSEAPNSPLHF
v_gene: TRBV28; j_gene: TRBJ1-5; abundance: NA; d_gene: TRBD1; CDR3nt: TGTGCCAGCAGTTTAGGACAGGGAGGAAATCAGCCCCAGCATTTT; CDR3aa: CASSLGQGGNQPQHF
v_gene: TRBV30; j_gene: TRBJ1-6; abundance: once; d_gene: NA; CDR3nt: TGTGCCTGGAGTGAAATGGGTGAAGGTTCACCCCTCCACTTT; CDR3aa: CAWSEMGEGSPLHF
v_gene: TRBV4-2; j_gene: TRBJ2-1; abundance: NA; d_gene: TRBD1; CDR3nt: TGTGCCAGCAGCCATTCCGGACAGGGAGAATCTTCCGATGAGCAGTTCTTC; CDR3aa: CASSHSGQGESSDEQFF
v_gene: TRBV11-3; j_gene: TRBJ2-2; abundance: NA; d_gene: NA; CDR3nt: TGTGCCAGCAGTCAGGCCGGGGAGCTGTTTTTT; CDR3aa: CASSQAGELFF
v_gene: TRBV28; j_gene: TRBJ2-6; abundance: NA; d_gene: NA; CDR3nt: TGTGCCAGCAGTTTAGTAGTGGACCCCGGGGCCAACGTCCTGACTTTC; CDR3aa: CASSLVVDPGANVLTF
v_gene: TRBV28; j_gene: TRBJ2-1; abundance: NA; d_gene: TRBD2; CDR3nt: TGTGCCAGCAGTTTATCTGGGATCGGGGGGAAAAGTAATGAGCAGTTCTTC; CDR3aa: CASSLSGIGGKSNEQFF
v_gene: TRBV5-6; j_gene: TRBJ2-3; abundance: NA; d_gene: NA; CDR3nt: TGTGCCAGCAGCTTGCCTACCACAGATACGCAGTATTTT; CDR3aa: CASSLPTTDTQYF
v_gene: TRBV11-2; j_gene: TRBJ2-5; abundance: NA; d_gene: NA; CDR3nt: TGTGCCAGCAGCCTACAACCTAGAGAGACCCAGTACTTC; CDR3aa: CASSLQPRETQYF
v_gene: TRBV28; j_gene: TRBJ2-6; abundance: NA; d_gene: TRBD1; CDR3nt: TGTGCCAGCAGTCTAAGGGGGCTAGGAGTCTGGGCCAACGTCCTGACTTTC; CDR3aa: CASSLRGLGVWANVLTF
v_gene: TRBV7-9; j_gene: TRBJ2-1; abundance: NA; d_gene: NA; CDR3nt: TGTGCCAGCAGCTCACTTAACAATGAGCAGTTCTTC; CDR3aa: CASSSLNNEQFF
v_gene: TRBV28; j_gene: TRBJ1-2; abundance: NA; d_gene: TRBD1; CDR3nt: TGTGCCATCTCGGGACAGGGCCACTATGGCTACACCTTC; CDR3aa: CAISGQGHYGYTF
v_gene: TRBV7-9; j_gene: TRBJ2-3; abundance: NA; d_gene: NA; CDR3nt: TGTGCCAGCAGCTTTAGCACAGATACGCAGTATTTT; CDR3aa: CASSFSTDTQYF
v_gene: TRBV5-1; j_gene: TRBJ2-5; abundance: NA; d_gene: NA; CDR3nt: TGCGCCAGCAGCAGGGGCTTAGAGACCCAGTACTTC; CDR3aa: CASSRGLETQYF
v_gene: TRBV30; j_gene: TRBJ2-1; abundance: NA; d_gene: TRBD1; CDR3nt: TGTGCCTGGAGTGTACAGGGGACGGAGCAGTTCTTC; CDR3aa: CAWSVQGTEQFF
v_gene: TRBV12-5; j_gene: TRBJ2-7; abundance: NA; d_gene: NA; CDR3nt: TGTGCTAGTGGTCGAGGACAGTTTCGCTCCTACGAGCAGTACTTC; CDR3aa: CASGRGQFRSYEQYF
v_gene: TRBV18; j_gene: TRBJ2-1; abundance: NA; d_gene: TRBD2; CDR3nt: TGTGCCAGCTCACCTTACGGGCGCGGGGGTGTCCATGCCTCCTACAATGAGCAGTTCTTC; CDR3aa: CASSPYGRGGVHASYNEQFF
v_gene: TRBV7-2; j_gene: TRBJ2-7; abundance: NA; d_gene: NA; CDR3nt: TGTGCCAGCAGCTTAGTCCAATCCGTCGGTCGAAGCTCCTACGAGCAGTACTTC; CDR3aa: CASSLVQSVGRSSYEQYF
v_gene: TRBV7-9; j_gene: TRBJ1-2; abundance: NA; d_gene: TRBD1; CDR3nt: TGTGCCAGCAGCCCGTATGGTTTGGACAGGGGTTATGGCTACACCTTC; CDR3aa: CASSPYGLDRGYGYTF
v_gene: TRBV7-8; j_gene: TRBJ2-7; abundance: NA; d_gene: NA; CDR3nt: TGTGCCAGCAGCTTAGAGGGGGGCAGTAGCGGTTACGAGCAGTACTTC; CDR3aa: CASSLEGGSSGYEQYF
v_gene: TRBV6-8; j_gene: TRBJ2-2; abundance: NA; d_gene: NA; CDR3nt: TGTGCCAGCAGTTACTCCCGGGACAATAACACCGGGGAGCTGTTTTTT; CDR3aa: CASSYSRDNNTGELFF
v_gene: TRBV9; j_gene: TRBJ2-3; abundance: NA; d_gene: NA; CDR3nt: TGTGCCAGCAGCGTAGCCCCAGGTTCGAATACGCAGTATTTT; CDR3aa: CASSVAPGSNTQYF